This TCR beta chain was captured in a study of siplizumab effects on memory and regulatory T cells. Overall study results and limits: Tregs that proliferated in siplizumab cultures did not have their suppressive function confirmed. With siplizumab, cumulative frequency of CD4+ memory-derived alloreactive sequences dropped significantly. Of the alloreactive clones, only a minor fraction mapped to unstimulated subsets.

Comment on this clone: What it recognizes is unknown.

Germline-derived CDR1 and CDR2 are SGHRS and YFSETQ. This CDR3 is 16 amino acids long. Trimming at V came to 4 bases and at J to 8 bases, leaving 11 bases not matched to a gene. Profiled with immunoSEQ multiplex PCR; TCRdb holds only in-frame clones, not every one. The table has about 50,000 clones, over 90% seen once. V gene TRBV5-1 combines with J gene TRBJ2-1; 11 nucleotides line up with TRBD2. The sequence was obtained from a human donor in good health. Source material: CD8+ T cells sorted from blood. CDR3 DNA sequence: TGCGCCAGCAGCCTATCTAATAGCGGGAGGGCTGATGAGCAGTTCTTC. Encoded protein: CASSLSNSGRADEQFF.